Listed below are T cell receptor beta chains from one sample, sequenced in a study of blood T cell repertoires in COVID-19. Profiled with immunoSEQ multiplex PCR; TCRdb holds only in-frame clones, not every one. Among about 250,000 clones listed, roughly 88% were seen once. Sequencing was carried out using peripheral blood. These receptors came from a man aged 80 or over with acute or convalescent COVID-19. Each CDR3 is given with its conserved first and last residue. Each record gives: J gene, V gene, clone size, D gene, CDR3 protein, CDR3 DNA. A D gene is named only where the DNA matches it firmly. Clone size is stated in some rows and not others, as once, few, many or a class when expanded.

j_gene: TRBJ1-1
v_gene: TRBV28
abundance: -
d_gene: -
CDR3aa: CASSFPGAGLMNTEAFF
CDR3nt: TGTGCCAGCAGTTTCCCGGGAGCGGGGCTGATGAACACTGAAGCTTTCTTT

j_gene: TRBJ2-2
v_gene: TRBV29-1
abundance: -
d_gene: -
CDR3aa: CSVGGRENTGELFF
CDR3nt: TGCAGCGTTGGGGGCAGGGAGAACACCGGGGAGCTGTTTTTT

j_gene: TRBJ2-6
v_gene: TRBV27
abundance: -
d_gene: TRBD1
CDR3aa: CASSPYPTGAGANVLTF
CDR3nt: TGTGCCAGCAGTCCCTACCCGACAGGGGCTGGGGCCAACGTCCTGACTTTC

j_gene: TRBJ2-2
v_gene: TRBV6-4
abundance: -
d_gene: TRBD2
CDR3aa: CASSDSAGGSGELFF
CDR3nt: TGTGCCAGCAGTGACTCGGCGGGAGGATCCGGGGAGCTGTTTTTT

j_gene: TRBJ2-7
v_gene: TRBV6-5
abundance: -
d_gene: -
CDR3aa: CASCAFLGQNYEQYF
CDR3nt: TGTGCCAGCTGCGCCTTTTTAGGACAGAACTACGAGCAGTACTTC

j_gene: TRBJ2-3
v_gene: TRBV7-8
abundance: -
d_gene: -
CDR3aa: CASSWMTSSVTDTQYF
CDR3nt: TGTGCCAGCAGCTGGATGACTAGTAGTGTCACAGATACGCAGTATTTT

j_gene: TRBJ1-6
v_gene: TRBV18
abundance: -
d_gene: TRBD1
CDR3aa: CASSPSLPGQGGSPLHF
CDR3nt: TGTGCCAGCTCACCATCCCTCCCGGGACAGGGTGGTTCACCCCTCCACTTT

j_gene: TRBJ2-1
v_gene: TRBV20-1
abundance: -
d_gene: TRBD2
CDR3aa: CSASPGLAGGSYNEQFF
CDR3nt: TGCAGTGCTAGTCCGGGGCTAGCGGGAGGTAGTTACAATGAGCAGTTCTTC

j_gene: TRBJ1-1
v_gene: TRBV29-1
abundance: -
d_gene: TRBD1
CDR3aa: CSADRGTEAFF
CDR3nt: TGCAGCGCCGACAGGGGGACTGAAGCTTTCTTT

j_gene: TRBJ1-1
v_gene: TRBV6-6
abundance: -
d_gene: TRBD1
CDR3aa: CASSGWTGGVNTEAFF
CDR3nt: TGTGCCAGCAGTGGCTGGACAGGGGGAGTGAACACTGAAGCTTTCTTT

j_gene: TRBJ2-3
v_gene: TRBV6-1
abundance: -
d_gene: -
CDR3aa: CASSSPGGTDTQYF
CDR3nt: TGTGCCAGCAGTTCTCCGGGGGGCACAGATACGCAGTATTTT

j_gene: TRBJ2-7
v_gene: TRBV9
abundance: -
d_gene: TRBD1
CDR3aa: CASSVGTGVYEQYF
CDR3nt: TGTGCCAGCAGCGTCGGCACAGGGGTGTACGAGCAGTACTTC

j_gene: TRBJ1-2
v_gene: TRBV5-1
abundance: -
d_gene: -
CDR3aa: CASSLEGGLEYGYTF
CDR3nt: TGCGCCAGCAGCTTGGAGGGGGGGCTCGAATATGGCTACACCTTC

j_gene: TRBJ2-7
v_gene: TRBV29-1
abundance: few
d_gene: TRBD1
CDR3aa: CSATDRGYYEQYF
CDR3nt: TGCAGCGCAACGGACAGGGGGTACTACGAGCAGTACTTC

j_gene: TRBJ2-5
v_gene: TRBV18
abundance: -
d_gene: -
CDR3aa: CASSFDARETQYF
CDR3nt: TGTGCCAGCTCGTTCGATGCGAGGGAGACCCAGTACTTC

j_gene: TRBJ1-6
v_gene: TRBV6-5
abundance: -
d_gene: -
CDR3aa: CASSRRAEGSPLHF
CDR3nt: TGTGCCAGCAGTAGGAGGGCAGAAGGTTCACCCCTCCACTTT

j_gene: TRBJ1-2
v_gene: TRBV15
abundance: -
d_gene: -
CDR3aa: CATSRDIENYGYTF
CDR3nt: TGTGCCACCAGCAGAGATATAGAAAACTATGGCTACACCTTC

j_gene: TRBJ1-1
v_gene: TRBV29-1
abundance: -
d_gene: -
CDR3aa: CSATGGTEAFF
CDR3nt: TGCAGCGCTACAGGTGGGACTGAAGCTTTCTTT

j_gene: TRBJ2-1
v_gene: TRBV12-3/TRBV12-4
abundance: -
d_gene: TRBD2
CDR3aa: CASSGTSGGEQFF
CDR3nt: TGTGCCAGCAGCGGGACTAGCGGCGGTGAGCAGTTCTTC

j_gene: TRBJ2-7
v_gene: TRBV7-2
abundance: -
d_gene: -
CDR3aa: CASSLARRAGITEQYF
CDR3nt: TGTGCCAGCAGCTTAGCGAGGCGAGCGGGTATCACCGAGCAGTACTTC

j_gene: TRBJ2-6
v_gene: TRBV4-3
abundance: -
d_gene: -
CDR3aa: CASSQDRQASGANVLTF
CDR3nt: TGCGCCAGCAGCCAAGATCGACAGGCATCTGGGGCCAACGTCCTGACTTTC

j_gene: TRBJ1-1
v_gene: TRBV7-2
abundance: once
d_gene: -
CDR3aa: CASSRGGRGWTEAFF
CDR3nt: TGTGCCAGCAGCCGCGGAGGCAGGGGATGGACTGAAGCTTTCTTT

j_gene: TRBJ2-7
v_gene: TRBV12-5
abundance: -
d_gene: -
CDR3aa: CASGFSEQYF
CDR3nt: TGTGCTAGTGGATTCTCCGAGCAGTACTTC

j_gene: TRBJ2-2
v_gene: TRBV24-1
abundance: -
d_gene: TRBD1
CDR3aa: CATSAGGPGEGTGELFF
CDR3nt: TGTGCCACCAGTGCAGGGGGCCCCGGCGAGGGCACCGGGGAGCTGTTTTTT

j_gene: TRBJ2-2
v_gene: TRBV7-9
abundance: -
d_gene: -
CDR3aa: CASSFVSGIVGELFF
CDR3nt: TGTGCCAGCAGCTTCGTATCCGGGATCGTCGGGGAGCTGTTTTTT

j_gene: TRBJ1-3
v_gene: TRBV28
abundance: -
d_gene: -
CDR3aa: CASSLEQGWNTIYF
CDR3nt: TGTGCCAGCAGTTTAGAACAGGGATGGAACACCATATATTTT